These 27 T cell receptor beta chains share one sample of origin, sequenced in a study of T cell clonotyping in hematopoietic cell transplantation. Sequenced by immunoSEQ multiplex PCR; TCRdb stores in-frame clones only, minus some. The data show approximately 3,500 clones, around three quarters seen once. The starting material was peripheral blood mononuclear cells, obtained at the time of graft-versus-host disease after allogeneic stem cell transplant. These receptors all come from a female patient aged 50-59 years who had an allogeneic stem cell transplant from an unrelated donor, so the T cells may come from the graft donor. Some clones in this sample may be carry-over from other donors' samples.

This clone was observed a handful of times. In DNA form, the CDR3 reads TGCGCCAGCAGCCAAGAAGACAGAAACACCATATATTTT. Its protein product is CASSQEDRNTIYF. The J gene is TRBJ1-3, the V gene TRBV4-1; D ambiguous. The CDR3 length is 13 residues. Trimming pared 0 bases from V and 5 bases from J, leaving 5 bases between. Germline V gene lookup returns CDR1 MGHRA and CDR2 YSYEKL.

The J gene is TRBJ2-2, the V gene TRBV19, with D tentatively TRBD2 (5 bases). Germline loops: CDR1 LNHDA, CDR2 SQIVND (reference sequence). The CDR3 extends over 15 amino acids. Trimming took 5 bases from V and 6 from J, leaving 16 bases between them. The CDR3 DNA reads as TGTGCCAGTAGTGCTCAAGCGAGAGGGTCCGGGGAGCTGTTTTTT. This encodes CASSAQARGSGELFF.

The V and J genes are TRBV6-6 and TRBJ2-5, with 8 bases lining up with TRBD1. This CDR3 is 15 amino acids long. The germline V gene encodes CDR1 MNHNY and CDR2 SVGAGI (reference sequence). Losses at the gene ends were 6 bases for V and 1 base for J; bases not matched to a gene: 7. In nucleotides, the CDR3 is TGTGCCAGCAGCATGCGGGACAGGCGCCAAGAGACCCAGTACTTC. Amino acid sequence: CASSMRDRRQETQYF.

The rearrangement joins TRBV7-2 to TRBJ1-1; D is perhaps TRBD1 (6 bases). The germline V gene encodes CDR1 SGHTA and CDR2 FQGNSA. Trimming cost V 5 bases and J 0 bases, with 16 bases left between them. This CDR3 spans 16 amino acids. CDR3 residues: CASSPSSRGLNTEAFF. CDR3 bases: TGTGCCAGCAGCCCAAGCTCCAGGGGACTGAACACTGAAGCTTTCTTT.

By its share, this clone is large. The V call is TRBV19, the J call TRBJ2-3; no definite D call. The CDR3 covers 15 residues. Germline CDR1 and CDR2: LNHDA and SQIVND (reference sequence). Trimming left V 2 bases short and J 2 bases short, with 11 bases between. CDR3 sequence (DNA): TGTGCCAGTAGTATAAGGCCAAACCCCACAGATACGCAGTATTTT. Encoded protein: CASSIRPNPTDTQYF.

The V and J genes are TRBV5-4 and TRBJ2-3; TRBD2 agrees at 7 bases. The V and J ends lost 4 bases and 3 bases, in that order; junction bases with no gene match: 11. The germline gives CDR1 SGHNT, CDR2 YYREEE (reference sequence). CDR3 size: 16 residues. CDR3 in DNA: TGTGCCAGCAGCCCTAAGACGGGGGGAGGAACAGATACGCAGTATTTT. This translates into CASSPKTGGGTDTQYF.

The chain is built from TRBV18 and TRBJ2-3, with D possibly TRBD2 on 6 matching bases. This CDR3 contains 15 residues. The germline gives CDR1 KGHSH, CDR2 LQKENI. V was pared by 3 bases and J by 4 bases, with 14 bases between. CDR3 DNA: TGTGCCAGCTCACCTCAAAGGACTACCCCAGATACGCAGTATTTT. It translates to CASSPQRTTPDTQYF.

This clone occurred a few times. The chain recombines TRBV4-2 with TRBJ2-3, with TRBD2 matching over 9 bases. Germline loops: CDR1 LGHNA, CDR2 YNFKEQ. This CDR3 region has 17 residues. Trimming took 0 bases from V and 1 from J; bases not matched to a gene: 5. In DNA, the CDR3 is TGTGCCAGCAGCCAAGATTACGGCGGGGGGGGCACAGATACGCAGTATTTT. Amino acid sequence: CASSQDYGGGGTDTQYF.

The chain uses TRBV7-3 and TRBJ2-3, with 12 bases fitting TRBD2. V dropped 5 bases and J dropped 0; count of bases not matched to a gene: 9. CDR1 and CDR2 (germline): SGHTA, FQGTGA. The CDR3 contains 18 residues. CDR3 coding DNA: TGTGCCAGCAGCCCTCGGGCTAGCGGGGGGGTTAGCACAGATACGCAGTATTTT. It translates to CASSPRASGGVSTDTQYF.

This clone has only a few counts. The chain is built from TRBV18 and TRBJ2-6, with no clear D. This CDR3 contains 14 residues. Germline CDR1 KGHSH, CDR2 LQKENI. Between the trimmed V and J ends, which lost 7 bases and 6 bases, there was a span of 13 bases. CDR3 sequence reads: CASLTNALANVLTF. CDR3 coding DNA: TGTGCCAGCTTAACCAACGCTTTGGCCAACGTCCTGACTTTC.

The chain carries TRBV29-1 and TRBJ2-7; the D gene is possibly TRBD1 (5 bases). Germline loops: CDR1 SQVTM, CDR2 ANQGSEA. V shed 4 bases and J shed 6 bases, with 13 bases lying between them. The CDR3 covers 12 residues. The CDR3 region is CSVADSRFEQYF. The CDR3 region has the DNA TGCAGCGTTGCAGACAGTCGATTCGAGCAGTACTTC.

The genes are TRBV7-9 and TRBJ2-5; no definite D call. V lost 3 bases, J lost 5 bases, and 16 bases lay in between. The CDR3 has 15 residues. The germline V gene encodes CDR1 SEHNR and CDR2 FQNEAQ (reference sequence). The CDR3: CASSLFRALGETQYF. The CDR3 region has the DNA TGTGCCAGCAGCTTGTTCCGGGCCCTCGGGGAGACCCAGTACTTC.

The genes are TRBV6-1 and TRBJ1-2, with 7 bases that match TRBD1. Germline V lookup: CDR1 MNHNS, CDR2 SASEGT. The V and J ends lost 7 bases and 0 bases, in that order; junction bases with no gene match: 8. The CDR3 spans 15 residues. The CDR3 reads CASIAPGQANYGYTF. CDR3 bases: TGTGCCAGCATCGCCCCAGGACAGGCTAACTATGGCTACACCTTC.

J is TRBJ2-3 and V is TRBV6-1; no clear D gene. Trimming left V 4 bases short and J 0 bases short, with 11 bases between. CDR1 is MNHNS and CDR2 is SASEGT in the germline V gene. The CDR3 is 15 amino acids. The CDR3 region has the DNA TGTGCCAGCAGTGGTCCCGTTCGTAGCACAGATACGCAGTATTTT. Amino acids: CASSGPVRSTDTQYF.

The chain joins TRBV6-1 to TRBJ2-2, with D uncertain. This CDR3 has 14 amino acids. In germline, CDR1 is MNHNS, CDR2 SASEGT. V lost 11 bases, J lost 6 bases, and 19 bases lay in between. CDR3 sequence reads: CAVTGSPVAGELFF. The DNA of the CDR3 is TGTGCCGTTACCGGGTCCCCGGTAGCCGGGGAGCTGTTTTTT.

This chain connects TRBV6-1 to TRBJ2-3; D gene ambiguous. Trimming stripped 6 bases from V and 2 bases from J, with 15 bases between. The V gene's germline CDR1 is MNHNS and CDR2 SASEGT. The CDR3 covers 15 residues. CDR3 nucleotide sequence: TGTGCCAGCAGGGACCTCCGCGCGGTCACAGATACGCAGTATTTT. The encoded protein is CASRDLRAVTDTQYF.

This clone showed up just a few times. The chain links TRBV11-1 to TRBJ2-2, with 14 positions matching TRBD2. CDR3 length: 19 amino acids. V lost 3 bases, J lost 0 bases, and 6 bases stayed unmatched. Looked up from germline, CDR1 is SGHAT and CDR2 is FQDESV (reference sequence). CDR3 in DNA: TGTGCCAGCAGCTTCCCGGGACTAGCGGGGGCCCCGAACACCGGGGAGCTGTTTTTT. It is translated as CASSFPGLAGAPNTGELFF.

The chain joins TRBV19 to TRBJ2-1, with 11 bases aligning to TRBD2. There are 15 residues in the CDR3. Trimming removed 7 bases from V and 3 bases from J; junction bases left unmatched: 5. CDR1 and CDR2 (germline): LNHDA, SQIVND (reference sequence). CDR3 region: CASTPTSGDYNEQFF. CDR3 nucleotides: TGTGCCAGTACCCCGACTAGCGGGGACTACAATGAGCAGTTCTTC.

The chain couples TRBV2 to TRBJ1-6; maybe TRBD1 (6 bases). Germline loops: CDR1 SNHLY, CDR2 FYNNEI. V was cut by 7 bases and J by 7 bases, with 11 bases left in between. This CDR3 region has 13 residues. The CDR3 DNA reads as TGTGCCAGCACGGGGGCAGCCAATTCACCCCTCCACTTT. Amino acids: CASTGAANSPLHF.

The genes are TRBV28 and TRBJ1-1; D possibly corresponds to TRBD1 (5 bases). This CDR3 comprises 15 residues. V was cut by 3 bases and J by 4 bases, with 15 bases left in between. Germline V gene lookup returns CDR1 MDHEN and CDR2 SYDVKM. The DNA of the CDR3 is TGTGCCAGCAGTTTGGGCGGGGCAAGGGGCACTGAAGCTTTCTTT. Encoded protein: CASSLGGARGTEAFF.

The chain combines TRBV4-2 with TRBJ1-6; 7 bases fit TRBD1. Germline CDR1 LGHNA, CDR2 YNFKEQ. V was clipped by 2 bases and J by 7 bases; unmatched bases: 11. CDR3 length equals 17 residues. The DNA for the CDR3 is TGTGCCAGCAGCCAAACATACCCCGGGACAGTAAATTCACCCCTCCACTTT. This encodes CASSQTYPGTVNSPLHF.

This clone was recorded a few times. The V and J genes are TRBV19 and TRBJ1-1, with 7 positions matching TRBD1. The junction had 8 bases not matched to a gene; V was cut back by 3 bases and J by 4 bases. This CDR3 spans 15 amino acids. CDR1 and CDR2 (germline): LNHDA, SQIVND (reference sequence). The CDR3, as DNA: TGTGCCAGTAGTATGAGGGGGCGCTTGGGCACTGAAGCTTTCTTT. It translates to CASSMRGRLGTEAFF.

The chain links TRBV5-6 to TRBJ1-4; D not resolved. The CDR3 runs to 14 residues. The ends were cut back, 2 bases at V and 0 bases at J, with 5 bases in the middle. CDR1 is SGHDT and CDR2 is YYEEEE in the germline V gene. The DNA of the CDR3 is TGTGCCAGCAGCTTACCTACAACTAATGAAAAACTGTTTTTT. Translated, it gives CASSLPTTNEKLFF.

The J gene is TRBJ2-7, the V gene TRBV7-2; D is undetermined. The V gene lost 5 bases and the J gene lost 1 base, with 12 bases spanning the gap. Per germline, CDR1 SGHTA and CDR2 FQGNSA. The CDR3 loop spans 14 amino acids. Here the CDR3 DNA reads TGTGCCAGCAGCCCAACCCTTAAGTCCTACGAGCAGTACTTC. This codes for CASSPTLKSYEQYF. Variable domain in full (rest from reference TRBV7-2 and TRBJ2-7): GAGVSQSPSNKVTEKGKDVELRCDPISGHTALYWYRQSLGQGLEFLIYFQGNSAPDKSGLPSDRFSAERTGGSVSTLTIQRTQQEDSAVYLCASSPTLKSYEQYFGPGTRLTVT.

This rearrangement joins TRBV28 to TRBJ1-2; TRBD1 is a possible D gene (5 bases). The CDR3 sequence is 14 residues long. Germline V CDR1 and CDR2: MDHEN, SYDVKM. Trimming removed 6 bases from V and 8 bases from J, with 19 bases in between. The CDR3 DNA reads TGTGCCAGCAGCCCTGGGACCTCACCGCGGGGCTACACCTTC. Amino acid sequence: CASSPGTSPRGYTF.

The V and J genes are TRBV5-6 and TRBJ2-2; TRBD2 matches 7 bases. The CDR3 has 16 residues. Losses at the gene ends were 3 bases for V and 3 bases for J; bases not matched to a gene: 8. The V gene's germline CDR1 is SGHDT and CDR2 YYEEEE. DNA for the CDR3: TGTGCCAGCAGCTGGGGGGGTCTAGCGGACACCGGGGAGCTGTTTTTT. Protein product: CASSWGGLADTGELFF. The variable domain in full, completed from reference TRBV5-6 and TRBJ2-2, reads DAGVTQSPTHLIKTRGQQVTLRCSPKSGHDTVSWYQQALGQGPQFIFQYYEEEERQRGNFPDRFSGHQFPNYSSELNVNALLLGDSALYLCASSWGGLADTGELFFGEGSRLTVL.

The chain carries TRBV2 and TRBJ1-2; 9 bases match TRBD1. V shed 6 bases and J 4 bases; nucleotides not matched to a gene: 6. Looked up from germline, CDR1 is SNHLY and CDR2 is FYNNEI. The CDR3 consists of 14 residues. The CDR3 is CASRDRGGSYGYTF. The CDR3, as DNA: TGTGCCAGCAGAGACAGGGGGGGATCCTATGGCTACACCTTC.